This T cell receptor (beta chain) was observed in a study of neurological immune-mediated disorders. Study results and caveats: The absence of shared CDR3 amino acid sequences among expanded clones across subjects suggests private repertoires in all groups. HTLV-1-associated myelopathy had the most TCR clonal expansion, whereas multiple sclerosis had the least (lower than in healthy controls).

cDNA was made by 5'RACE with 10-nucleotide random UMIs. Every sequencing run gave over 200 million TCR-beta sequences, taken from 15-18 subjects. TCRdb ran MiXCR on the 5' RACE reads and lists one entry per CDR3 protein. The table lists more than 50,000 distinct CDR3 sequences, 24% of them singletons, with about 4.5% in the top ten. The germline V gene has CDR1 LGHDT and CDR2 YNNKEL (reference sequence). Trimming took off 0 bases at V and 7 bases at J, with 15 bases between the two ends. The CDR3 sequence is 15 residues long. The time point was: technical triplicate 2. This clonotype came up many times. The target antigen is unknown.

This chain uses TRBV3-1 with TRBJ2-5, with D perhaps TRBD2 (6 bases). The sequence was collected from a man aged 60 to 69 with HTLV-1-associated myelopathy (HAM/TSP). Sample: PBMCs. For the CDR3, the DNA is TGTGCCAGCAGCCAAGATATCCGGGAGAAGGGGACCCAGTACTTC. This codes for CASSQDIREKGTQYF.